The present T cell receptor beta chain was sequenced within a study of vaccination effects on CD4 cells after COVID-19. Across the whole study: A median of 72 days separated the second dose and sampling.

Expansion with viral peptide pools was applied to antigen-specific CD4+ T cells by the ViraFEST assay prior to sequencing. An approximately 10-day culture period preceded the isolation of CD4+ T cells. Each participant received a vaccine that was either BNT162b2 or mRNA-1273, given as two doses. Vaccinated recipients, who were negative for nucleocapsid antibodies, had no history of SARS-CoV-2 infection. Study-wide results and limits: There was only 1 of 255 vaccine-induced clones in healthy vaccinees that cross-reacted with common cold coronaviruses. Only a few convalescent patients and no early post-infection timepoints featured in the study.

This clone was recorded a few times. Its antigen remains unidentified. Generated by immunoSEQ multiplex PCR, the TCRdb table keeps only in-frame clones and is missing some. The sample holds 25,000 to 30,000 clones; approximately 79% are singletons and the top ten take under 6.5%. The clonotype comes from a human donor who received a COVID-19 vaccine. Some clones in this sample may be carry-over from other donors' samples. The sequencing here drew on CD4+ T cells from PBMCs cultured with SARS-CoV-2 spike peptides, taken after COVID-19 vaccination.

The CDR3 nucleotides are TGTGCCAGCAGTGAAGGAGGACTAGCCAAAAACATTCAGTACTTC. It encodes CASSEGGLAKNIQYF. The gene calls are TRBV2 and TRBJ2-4; D is possibly TRBD2 (5 bases). The CDR3 is made up of 15 amino acids. Per the germline V gene, CDR1 is SNHLY and CDR2 is FYNNEI. Trimming removed 1 base from V and 0 bases from J, with 7 bases in between. Looking up the rest from reference TRBV2 and TRBJ2-4 gives the full variable domain: EPEVTQTPSHQVTQMGQEVILRCVPISNHLYFYWYRQILGQKVEFLVSFYNNEISEKSEIFDDQFSVERPDGSNFTLKIRSTKLEDSAMYFCASSEGGLAKNIQYFGAGTRLSVL.